The present TCR beta chain was sequenced within a study of cytomegalovirus exposure and HLA in healthy donors. On the study more broadly: Roughly 170 million T cells yielded roughly 120 million unique TCR beta sequences in earlier analysis.

The PCR made use of 60 Vbeta and 13 Jbeta primers. TCRdb keeps only in-frame clones here, not all; method: immunoSEQ multiplex PCR. The sample consists of approximately 210,000 clones, approximately 83% of them appearing once. Germline values: CDR1 SGHKS, CDR2 YYEKEE (reference sequence). The V end was cut by 0 bases, the J end by 5 bases, with 14 bases between. The CDR3 totals 15 residues. Sequenced material: PBMCs. The chain couples TRBV5-5 to TRBJ2-5, with a weak D call TRBD1 (5 bases). The origin of this receptor is a woman between 50 and 59 years old in good health and CMV-seropositive. The CDR3 sequence: CASSLADRGIETQYF. The CDR3 DNA follows: TGTGCCAGCAGCTTGGCCGACAGAGGTATCGAGACCCAGTACTTC. Full variable domain (missing parts from reference TRBV5-5 and TRBJ2-5): DAGVTQSPTHLIKTRGQQVTLRCSPISGHKSVSWYQQVLGQGPQFIFQYYEKEERGRGNFPDRFSARQFPNYSSELNVNALLLGDSALYLCASSLADRGIETQYFGPGTRLLVL.